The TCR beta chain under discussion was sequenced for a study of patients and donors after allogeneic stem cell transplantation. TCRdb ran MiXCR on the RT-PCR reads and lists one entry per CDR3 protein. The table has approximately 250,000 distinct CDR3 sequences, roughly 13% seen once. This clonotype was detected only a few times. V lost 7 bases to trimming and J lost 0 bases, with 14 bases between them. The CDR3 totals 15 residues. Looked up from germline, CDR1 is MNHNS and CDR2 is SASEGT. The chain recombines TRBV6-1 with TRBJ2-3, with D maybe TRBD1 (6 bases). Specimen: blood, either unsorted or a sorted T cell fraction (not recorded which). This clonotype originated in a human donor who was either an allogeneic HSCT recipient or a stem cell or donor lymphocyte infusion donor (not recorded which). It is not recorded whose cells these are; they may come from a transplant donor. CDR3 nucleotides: TGTGCCAGCAAGCTTCAGGGGAAAAGCACAGATACGCAGTATTTT. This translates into CASKLQGKSTDTQYF.